Below, one T cell receptor beta chain is given with its context. The target antigen is unknown. These data come from a study of cytomegalovirus exposure and HLA in healthy donors. Study-level results: Investigators reported around 150 TCR beta chains as tied to cytomegalovirus. A later analysis revealed that TCR association rates differed between HLA loci, peaking at DRB1 and bottoming out at HLA-C. Apart from CMV serostatus, no immune exposure information was available.

PCR primers comprised 60 Vbeta and 13 Jbeta primers. Only in-frame clones appear in the TCRdb table, and some are missing; sequencing was by immunoSEQ multiplex PCR. The sample contains approximately 220,000 clones, less than 85% of which appear only once. Germline-derived CDR1 and CDR2 are SGHNT and YYREEE (reference sequence). V was clipped by 3 bases and J by 3 bases; unmatched bases: 7. The CDR3 runs 15 residues. Donors likely had unrecorded immune exposures despite being nominally healthy when sampled. The chain is built from TRBV5-4 and TRBJ2-3, with 7 positions matching TRBD1. Source material: PBMCs. This TCR derives from a man aged 18-30 years in good health and CMV-seronegative. CDR3 nucleotide sequence: TGTGCCAGCAGCTCGACAGGGATCGAGACAGATACGCAGTATTTT. It yields the protein CASSSTGIETDTQYF.